Sequencing of this TCR beta chain was carried out in a study of identical twins. This clonotype was recorded a few times. CDR3 length: 13 residues. From germline, CDR1 is LGHDT and CDR2 YNNKEL (reference sequence). V was pared by 3 bases and J by 7 bases, with 12 bases between. With template switching, a universal primer site was added, and the cDNA carried unique molecular identifiers. TCRdb passed the 5' RACE reads through MiXCR, listing each CDR3 protein once. The table has about 810,000 distinct CDR3 sequences, roughly 12% seen once. In addition, the sample was reused for a study of yellow fever vaccine responses in identical twins.

The chain links TRBV3-1 to TRBJ2-5; TRBD2 might be the D (5 bases). The origin of this receptor is a woman under 30 in good health. The sequenced sample consisted of PBMCs. The CDR3: CASSQYFAGTQYF. CDR3 sequence (DNA): TGTGCCAGCAGCCAGTATTTCGCGGGGACCCAGTACTTC.